This entry concerns a single T cell receptor beta chain. Its binding antigen is unknown. The record has no base qualities; no much larger clone is one base away. The donors were healthy, HIV-negative adults with no recently reported acute infections or vaccinations. Only Caucasian adults living in Nashville, Tennessee, USA were represented among the donors. CD4+ T cells were enriched by magnetic negative selection; naive cells were then positively selected on CD45RA, and the negative fraction formed the memory subset. Blood was obtained by leukapheresis, after which PBMCs were separated by Ficoll-Histopaque density gradient centrifugation and cryopreserved in liquid nitrogen vapor phase. Analytical flow cytometry was used to check the purity and quantity of every magnetically sorted T cell population. From each sorted fraction, genomic DNA was isolated and quantified by UV absorbance on a Nanodrop 2000c.

CDR1 and CDR2 are drawn from the germline V gene: SNHLY, FYNNEI. The CDR3 numbers 12 residues from cysteine through phenylalanine. Here the CDR3 DNA is all that survives: 36 bases in frame from base 1. Between the V and J ends, shortened by 5 bases and 3 bases respectively, the junction contains 6 bases. The sample belongs to a study of shared clonotypes between healthy human individuals (dated by TCRdb to 2019 to 2021). A note on the overall study: The cohort included a few men and two women between 18 and 49 years of age. To increase sequencing depth and limit assay-specific biases, different laboratories used diverse techniques to prepare libraries and sequence TCR repertoires. For each donor, CD4 naive and CD4 memory were each run on three plates, CD8 naive on two plates, and CD8 memory on one plate. Blood TCR repertoires of about 5 healthy adults were deeply sequenced to estimate repertoire size and the extent of clonotype sharing between individuals. Per donor, leukapheresis produced somewhere between about 0.85 and 9.5 billion PBMCs. Broader findings and caveats from the paper: The genetic and exposure-history diversity represented was limited by the small number of donors. Naive subsets generally had larger estimated clonotype richness than memory subsets did. Incomplete sequencing was indicated by rarefaction of sorted-subset datasets, despite the large sequencing depth. Clonotypes shared by all four sorted-subset donors showed higher generation probabilities than non-shared clonotypes. When a handful of donors were compared, the shared fraction of clonotypes was roughly 4.8% for naive CD4, about 4% for naive CD8, roughly 2.5% for memory CD4, and roughly 0.43% for memory CD8. Sampling was restricted to blood, and TCR repertoires in tissue are likely to differ from TCR repertoires in blood. Pairwise subsampling led to the expectation that sequencing depth would affect the degree of clonotype sharing among donors.

TCR CDR3 regions were amplified from genomic DNA by multiplex PCR using the deep immunoSEQ assay. For each cell subset, the extracted genomic DNA was distributed evenly across all wells of several immunoSEQ 96-well plates, and each plate served as one replicate. For sorted subsets, each replicate PCR was loaded with about 200 ng genomic DNA, equivalent to some 27,000 T cell genomes. The purified libraries were quantified using a Qubit 3.0 fluorometer, sized with a Bioanalyzer 2100, and then quantified again using the KAPA Library Quantification kit. A separate single-read 150-cycle Illumina NextSeq 550 flow cell was used to sequence each immunoSEQ 96-well plate. The authors' pipeline ran thus. The immunoSEQ output contained only junctional sequences without quality scores, so filtering could not match that applied to full-length reads. Sequences were annotated with PyIR, a Python wrapper for IgBLAST v1.9, and V/J genes and CDR3 were assigned using IMGT germline references. Reads with weak V/J assignments (E-value above 1e-6), missing CDR3, stop codons, out-of-frame junctions, or ambiguous translated residues were removed. A V3J clonotype was defined by an identical inferred V gene, J gene, and CDR3 amino acid sequence. Percentage overlap between repertoires was calculated by dividing the number of shared unique clonotypes by the size of the smaller repertoire. Richness of each repertoire was evaluated using RTK rarefaction, the Chao1 estimator, and Recon v2.1 estimates of unobserved clonotypes. Generation probabilities for all TCRbeta clonotypes obtained by the gDNA method from four donors were computed using OLGA. As stored in TCRdb, this immuneACCESS dataset retains in-frame rearrangements with V and J assigned. A fraction of the clones does not appear; measured against another copy, unresolved V genes explain less than half of the discrepancy, and the remainder lacks a known reason. From that table come the V and J calls and clone size; the DNA was used to work out D and trimming. The sample table holds over a million clones, of which around 78% were seen once. The ten largest clonotypes hold 0.55% to 0.7% of the sample.

The chain is assembled from TRBV2 and TRBJ2-3; the D gene lacks a confident call. The origin of this receptor is a man aged 18 to 35 in good health. Some clones in this sample may be carry-over from other donors' samples. Sequencing input: memory CD4+ T cells from PBMCs. Interpreted using the paper, the cell subset or site label stands for: CD45RA-negative fraction. The CDR3 protein sequence reads: CASSIQTDTQYF. The nucleotide sequence reads as follows: TGTGCCAGCAGTATACAAACAGATACGCAGTATTTT.